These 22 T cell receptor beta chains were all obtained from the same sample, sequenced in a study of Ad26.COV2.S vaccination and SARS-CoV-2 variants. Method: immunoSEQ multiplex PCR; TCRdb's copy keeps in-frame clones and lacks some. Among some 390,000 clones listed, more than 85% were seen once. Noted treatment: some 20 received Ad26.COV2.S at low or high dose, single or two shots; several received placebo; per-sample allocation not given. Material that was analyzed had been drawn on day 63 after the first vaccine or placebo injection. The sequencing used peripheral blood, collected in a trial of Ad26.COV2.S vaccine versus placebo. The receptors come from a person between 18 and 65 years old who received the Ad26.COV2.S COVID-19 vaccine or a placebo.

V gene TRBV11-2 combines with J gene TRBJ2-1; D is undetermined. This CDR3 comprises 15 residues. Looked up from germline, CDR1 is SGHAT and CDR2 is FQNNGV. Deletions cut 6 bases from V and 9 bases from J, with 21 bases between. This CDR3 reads CASRKDLGSPGEQFF. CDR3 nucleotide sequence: TGTGCCAGCAGAAAAGACTTGGGGTCCCCCGGTGAGCAGTTCTTC.

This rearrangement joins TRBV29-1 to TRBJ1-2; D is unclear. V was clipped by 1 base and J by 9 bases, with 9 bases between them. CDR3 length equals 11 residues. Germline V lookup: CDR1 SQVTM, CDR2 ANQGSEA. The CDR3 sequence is CSVEVGFSYTF. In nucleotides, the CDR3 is TGCAGCGTTGAAGTCGGGTTCAGCTACACCTTC.

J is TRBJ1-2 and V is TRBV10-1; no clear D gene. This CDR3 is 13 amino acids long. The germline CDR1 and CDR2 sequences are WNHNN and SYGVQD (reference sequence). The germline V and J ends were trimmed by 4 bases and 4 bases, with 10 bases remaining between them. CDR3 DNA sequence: TGCGCCAGCAGTGCTAGTTCCGTCTATGGCTACACCTTC. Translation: CASSASSVYGYTF.

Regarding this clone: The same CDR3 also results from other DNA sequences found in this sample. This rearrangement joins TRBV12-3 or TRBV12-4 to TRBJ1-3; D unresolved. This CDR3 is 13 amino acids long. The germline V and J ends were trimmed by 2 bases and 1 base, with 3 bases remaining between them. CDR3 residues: CASSLNSGNTIYF. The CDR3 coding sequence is TGTGCCAGCAGTTTAAATTCTGGAAACACCATATATTTT.

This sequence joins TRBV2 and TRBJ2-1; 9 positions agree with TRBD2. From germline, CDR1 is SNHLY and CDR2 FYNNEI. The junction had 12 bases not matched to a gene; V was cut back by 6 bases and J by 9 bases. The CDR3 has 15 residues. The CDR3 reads CASRPAGGYLAEQFF. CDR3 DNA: TGTGCCAGCAGACCAGCGGGGGGCTACTTGGCTGAGCAGTTCTTC.

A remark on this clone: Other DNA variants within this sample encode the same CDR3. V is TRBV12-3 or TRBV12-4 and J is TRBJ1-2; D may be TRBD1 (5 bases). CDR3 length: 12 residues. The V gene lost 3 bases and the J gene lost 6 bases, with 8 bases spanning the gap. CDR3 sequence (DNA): TGTGCCAGCAGTTTGGGGGGGAATGGCTACACCTTC. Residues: CASSLGGNGYTF.

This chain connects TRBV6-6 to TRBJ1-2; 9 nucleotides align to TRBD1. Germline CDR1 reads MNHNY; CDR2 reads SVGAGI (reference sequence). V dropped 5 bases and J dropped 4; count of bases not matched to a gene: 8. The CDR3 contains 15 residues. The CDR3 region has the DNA TGTGCCAGCAGTCGGGACAGGGCCCGTGGCTATGGCTACACCTTC. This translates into CASSRDRARGYGYTF.

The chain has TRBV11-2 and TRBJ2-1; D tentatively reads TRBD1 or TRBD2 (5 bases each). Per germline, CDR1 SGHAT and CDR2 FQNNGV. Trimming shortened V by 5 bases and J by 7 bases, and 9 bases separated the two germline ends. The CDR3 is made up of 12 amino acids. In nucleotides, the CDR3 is TGTGCCAGCAGCCGGGACCGAAATGAGCAGTTCTTC. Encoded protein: CASSRDRNEQFF.

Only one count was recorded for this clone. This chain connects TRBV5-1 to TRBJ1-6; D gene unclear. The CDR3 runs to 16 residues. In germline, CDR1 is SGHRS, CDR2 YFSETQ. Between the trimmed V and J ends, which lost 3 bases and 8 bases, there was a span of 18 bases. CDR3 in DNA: TGCGCCAGCAGCTCTACTTCGGGTCCCAATTATTCACCCCTCCACTTT. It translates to CASSSTSGPNYSPLHF.

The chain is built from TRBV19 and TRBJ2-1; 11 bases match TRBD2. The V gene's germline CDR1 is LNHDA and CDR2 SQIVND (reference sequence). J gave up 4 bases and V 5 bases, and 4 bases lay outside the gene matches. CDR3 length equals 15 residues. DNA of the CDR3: TGTGCCAGTAGTCCTAGCGGGGGGCGATACAATGAGCAGTTCTTC. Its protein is CASSPSGGRYNEQFF.

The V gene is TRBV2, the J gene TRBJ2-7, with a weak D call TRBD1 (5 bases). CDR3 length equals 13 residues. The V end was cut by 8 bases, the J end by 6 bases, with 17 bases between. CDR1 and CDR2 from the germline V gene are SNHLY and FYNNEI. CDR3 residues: CASLDRYYGEQYF. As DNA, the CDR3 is TGTGCCAGCCTCGACAGATACTACGGCGAGCAGTACTTC.

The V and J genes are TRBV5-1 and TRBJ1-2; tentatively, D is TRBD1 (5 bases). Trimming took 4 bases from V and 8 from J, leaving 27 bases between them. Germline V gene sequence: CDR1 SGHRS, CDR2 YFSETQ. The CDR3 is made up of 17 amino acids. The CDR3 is CASSLYGGTPLEGGYTF. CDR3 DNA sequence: TGCGCCAGCAGCCTCTATGGGGGGACCCCCCTCGAAGGGGGCTACACCTTC.

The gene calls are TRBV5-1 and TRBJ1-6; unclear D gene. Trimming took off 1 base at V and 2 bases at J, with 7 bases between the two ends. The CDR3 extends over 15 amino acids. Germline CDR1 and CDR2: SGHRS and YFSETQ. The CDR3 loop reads CASSLSQAYNSPLHF. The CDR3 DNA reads TGCGCCAGCAGCTTGAGCCAGGCCTATAATTCACCCCTCCACTTT.

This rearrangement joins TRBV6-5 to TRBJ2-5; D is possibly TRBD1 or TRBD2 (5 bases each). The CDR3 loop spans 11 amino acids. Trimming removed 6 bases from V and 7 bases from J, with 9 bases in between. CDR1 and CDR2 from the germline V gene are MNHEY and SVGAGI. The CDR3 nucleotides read TGTGCCAGCAGCCTTGGGGGGACCCAGTACTTC. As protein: CASSLGGTQYF.

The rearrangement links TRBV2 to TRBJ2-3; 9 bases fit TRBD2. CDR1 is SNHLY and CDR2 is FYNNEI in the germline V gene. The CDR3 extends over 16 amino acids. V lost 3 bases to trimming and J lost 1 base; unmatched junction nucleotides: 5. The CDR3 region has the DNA TGTGCCAGCAGTGACCCAGAGCGGGGGGGCACAGATACGCAGTATTTT. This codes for CASSDPERGGTDTQYF.

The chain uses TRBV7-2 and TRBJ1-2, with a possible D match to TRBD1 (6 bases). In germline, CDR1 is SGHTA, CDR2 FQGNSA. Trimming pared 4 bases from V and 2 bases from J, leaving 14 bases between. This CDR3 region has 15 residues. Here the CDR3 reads CASSSARTENYGYTF. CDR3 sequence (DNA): TGTGCCAGCAGCTCGGCCAGGACAGAAAACTATGGCTACACCTTC.

The CDR3 DNA is TGCGCCAGCAGCCCCGCCCCCTTGCGAGGGACTCCCAACGACTACGAGCAGTACTTC. Protein product: CASSPAPLRGTPNDYEQYF. V is TRBV5-1 and J is TRBJ2-7, with D possibly being TRBD2 (6 bases). This CDR3 region has 19 residues. Germline V gene data show CDR1 as SGHRS and CDR2 as YFSETQ. Trimming removed 4 bases at V and 3 bases at J, with 29 bases between.

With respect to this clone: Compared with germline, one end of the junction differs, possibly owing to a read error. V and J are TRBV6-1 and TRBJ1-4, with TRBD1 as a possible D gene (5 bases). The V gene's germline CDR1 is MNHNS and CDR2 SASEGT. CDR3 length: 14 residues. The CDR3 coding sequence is TGTGCCAGCGGTGATCAGGGTGGAGGTGAAAAACTGTTTTTT. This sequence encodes CASGDQGGGEKLFF.

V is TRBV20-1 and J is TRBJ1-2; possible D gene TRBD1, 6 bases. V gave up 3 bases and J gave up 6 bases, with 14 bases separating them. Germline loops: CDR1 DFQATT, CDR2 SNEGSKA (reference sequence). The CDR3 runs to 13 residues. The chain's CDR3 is CSASEWGADGYTF. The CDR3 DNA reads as TGCAGTGCTAGTGAGTGGGGGGCTGATGGCTACACCTTC.

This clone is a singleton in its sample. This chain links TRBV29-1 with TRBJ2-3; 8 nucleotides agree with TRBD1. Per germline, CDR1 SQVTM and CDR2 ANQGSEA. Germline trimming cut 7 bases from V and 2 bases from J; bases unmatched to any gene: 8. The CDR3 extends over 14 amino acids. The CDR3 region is CSARQGTTTDTQYF. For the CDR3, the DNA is TGCAGCGCCCGACAGGGGACCACCACAGATACGCAGTATTTT.

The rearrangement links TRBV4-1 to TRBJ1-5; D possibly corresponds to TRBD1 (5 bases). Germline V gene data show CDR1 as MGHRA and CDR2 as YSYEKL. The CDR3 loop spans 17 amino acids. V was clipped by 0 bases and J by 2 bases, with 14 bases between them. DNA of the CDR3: TGCGCCAGCAGCCAAGATCGCTCGCAGGGTGGCAATCAGCCCCAGCATTTT. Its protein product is CASSQDRSQGGNQPQHF.

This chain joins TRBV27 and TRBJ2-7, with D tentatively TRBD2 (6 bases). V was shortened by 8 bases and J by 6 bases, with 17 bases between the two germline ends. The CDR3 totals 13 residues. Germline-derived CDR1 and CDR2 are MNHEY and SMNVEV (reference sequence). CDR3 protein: CASRPFSGGEQYF. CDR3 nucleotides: TGTGCCAGCCGCCCCTTTAGCGGAGGCGAGCAGTACTTC.